This T cell receptor beta chain is drawn from a study of blood T cells in healthy people across ages. General observations from the study: When one million T cells were used, diversity estimates were thought to be underestimates. Naive T cell percentage strongly correlated with TCR beta diversity.

Combining a sample-barcoded 5' primer with a J-beta primer mix, a second PCR ran for 7 to 11 cycles. Each CDR3 protein gets one entry after TCRdb re-called the 5' RACE reads with MiXCR. The profile shows about 2 million distinct CDR3 sequences, 49% of them singletons. The trim removed 2 bases at V and 7 bases at J, leaving 5 bases unmatched. The CDR3 is made up of 14 amino acids. Germline CDR1 reads WNHNN; CDR2 reads SYGVQD (reference sequence). This clonotype was observed once. Its specificity is not known. Peripheral blood, approximately 10 milliliters per donor, was collected. The clonotype comes from a woman aged 40 to 50 in good health. The chain combines TRBV10-1 with TRBJ1-5; 7 bases are shared with TRBD1. The sample consisted of blood. The chain's CDR3 is CASSEEGAWQPQHF. CDR3 in DNA: TGCGCCAGCAGTGAGGAGGGGGCCTGGCAGCCCCAGCATTTT.